Shown below are 28 T cell receptor beta chains from a single sample sequenced in a study of cytomegalovirus exposure and HLA in healthy donors. PCR employed 60 Vbeta and 13 Jbeta primers. Produced via immunoSEQ multiplex PCR; TCRdb's table is partial and in-frame only. The table records around 110,000 clones, approximately 81% of them present only once. Sequencing was performed on PBMCs. Every receptor here comes from a woman in her 30s in good health and CMV-seronegative.

V and J are TRBV5-1 and TRBJ1-2, with D maybe TRBD1 (6 bases). The CDR3 is 13 amino acids. The ends were cut back, 0 bases at V and 7 bases at J, with 10 bases in the middle. CDR1 is SGHRS, CDR2 YFSETQ, per germline. The CDR3 DNA is TGCGCCAGCAGCTTGGACAGGGATTCTGGCTACACCTTC. The encoded protein is CASSLDRDSGYTF. Full variable domain (remainder filled in from reference TRBV5-1 and TRBJ1-2): KAGVTQTPRYLIKTRGQQVTLSCSPISGHRSVSWYQQTPGQGLQFLFEYFSETQRNKGNFPGRFSGRQFSNSRSEMNVSTLELGDSALYLCASSLDRDSGYTFGSGTRLTVV.

This sequence joins TRBV19 and TRBJ2-2, with D unclear. CDR3 size: 12 residues. Germline V gene data show CDR1 as LNHDA and CDR2 as SQIVND (reference sequence). V lost 1 base to trimming and J lost 7 bases, with 4 bases between them. The DNA for the CDR3 is TGTGCCAGTAGTATAGGCGACGGGGAGCTGTTTTTT. Its translation: CASSIGDGELFF.

This rearrangement joins TRBV2 to TRBJ1-2, with 7 bases aligning to TRBD1. The CDR3 is 14 amino acids. Trimming took 5 bases from V and 4 from J; bases not matched to a gene: 7. From germline, CDR1 is SNHLY and CDR2 FYNNEI. CDR3 sequence (DNA): TGTGCCAGCAGTCTTGGGCAGGGGGGCTATGGCTACACCTTC. Its translation is CASSLGQGGYGYTF. The variable domain in full, with the rest retrieved from reference TRBV2 and TRBJ1-2, is EPEVTQTPSHQVTQMGQEVILRCVPISNHLYFYWYRQILGQKVEFLVSFYNNEISEKSEIFDDQFSVERPDGSNFTLKIRSTKLEDSAMYFCASSLGQGGYGYTFGSGTRLTVV.

V usage is TRBV2 and J usage is TRBJ1-1, with a possible D match to TRBD1 (6 bases). V shed 11 bases and J shed 5 bases, with 15 bases lying between them. CDR1 is SNHLY and CDR2 is FYNNEI in the germline V gene. CDR3 length equals 12 residues. In nucleotides, the CDR3 is TGTGCCGGATTACCCAGGGGAACTGAAGCTTTCTTT. Protein: CAGLPRGTEAFF.

This clone is a singleton in its sample. The chain links TRBV7-3 to TRBJ1-2; possible D gene TRBD1, 6 bases. V was shortened by 1 base and J by 0 bases, with 15 bases between the two germline ends. This CDR3 is built from 17 residues. CDR1 is SGHTA and CDR2 is FQGTGA in the germline V gene. CDR3 nucleotide sequence: TGTGCCAGCAGCTTAATCGGCGGACAGAGTTCTAACTATGGCTACACCTTC. It encodes CASSLIGGQSSNYGYTF.

The chain recombines TRBV6-1 with TRBJ1-4, with 7 bases that match TRBD1. Per the germline V gene, CDR1 is MNHNS and CDR2 is SASEGT. V shed 6 bases, J shed 8 bases, and the junction held 9 bases outside the gene matches. CDR3 length: 14 amino acids. The chain's CDR3 is CASRAQGFGEKLFF. The CDR3 region has the DNA TGTGCCAGCAGGGCACAGGGGTTTGGGGAAAAACTGTTTTTT.

The CDR3 DNA follows: TGTGCCATCAGAGACCCAAATCGACAGGGAATCCTTTACAATGAGCAGTTCTTC. Translation gives CAIRDPNRQGILYNEQFF. The gene calls are TRBV10-3 and TRBJ2-1; TRBD1 aligns across 7 bases. The length of the CDR3 is 18 residues. CDR1 and CDR2 from the germline V gene are ENHRY and SYGVKD. V was clipped by 6 bases and J by 4 bases; unmatched bases: 18.

V is TRBV10-2 and J is TRBJ2-1; TRBD2 agrees at 13 bases. The CDR3 spans 15 residues. V shed 6 bases, J shed 5 bases, and the junction held 4 bases outside the gene matches. Germline assignment: CDR1 WSHSY and CDR2 SAAADI. The chain's CDR3 is CASRVTSGGDNEQFF. Written as DNA, the CDR3 is TGCGCCAGCAGGGTAACTAGCGGGGGGGACAATGAGCAGTTCTTC.

The chain carries TRBV7-2 and TRBJ2-1, with 12 bases lining up with TRBD2. The CDR3 is 14 residues long. Germline V gene lookup returns CDR1 SGHTA and CDR2 FQGNSA. The V segment lost 1 base and the J segment 12 bases; nucleotides outside the gene matches: 4. The CDR3 DNA reads TGTGCCAGCAGCTTAGAAACTAGCGGGAGGAGGCAGTTCTTC. This encodes CASSLETSGRRQFF. The entire variable domain, with the rest obtained from reference TRBV7-2 and TRBJ2-1, is as follows: GAGVSQSPSNKVTEKGKDVELRCDPISGHTALYWYRQSLGQGLEFLIYFQGNSAPDKSGLPSDRFSAERTGGSVSTLTIQRTQQEDSAVYLCASSLETSGRRQFFGPGTRLTVL.

This chain joins TRBV28 and TRBJ2-4; no clear D gene. Germline V gene data show CDR1 as MDHEN and CDR2 as SYDVKM. The CDR3 loop spans 11 amino acids. V lost 4 bases to trimming and J lost 9 bases, with 7 bases between them. DNA for the CDR3: TGTGCCAGCAGTTCCTGGGCCATTCAGTACTTC. Protein sequence: CASSSWAIQYF.

This clone was seen just once. The genes are TRBV5-1 and TRBJ2-7, with 9 nucleotides matching TRBD2. The CDR3 covers 18 residues. The germline CDR1 and CDR2 sequences are SGHRS and YFSETQ. V trimming: 7 bases; J trimming: 0 bases; junction bases outside the gene matches: 17. The CDR3 nucleotides are TGCGCCAGCGCCGAAACCGGGACTAGCCGATCGAGCTCCTACGAGCAGTACTTC. This sequence encodes CASAETGTSRSSSYEQYF.

V and J are TRBV5-4 and TRBJ2-5; TRBD2 agrees at 7 bases. V shed 0 bases, J shed 5 bases, and the junction held 7 bases outside the gene matches. The CDR3 covers 15 residues. Germline loops: CDR1 SGHNT, CDR2 YYREEE (reference sequence). The CDR3 spells CASSLGTGGGETQYF. For the CDR3, the DNA is TGTGCCAGCAGCTTGGGGACGGGAGGAGGGGAGACCCAGTACTTC. Together with reference TRBV5-4 and TRBJ2-5, the CDR3 gives the full variable domain: ETGVTQSPTHLIKTRGQQVTLRCSSQSGHNTVSWYQQALGQGPQFIFQYYREEENGRGNFPPRFSGLQFPNYSSELNVNALELDDSALYLCASSLGTGGGETQYFGPGTRLLVL.

The rearrangement links TRBV7-2 to TRBJ2-3, with 15 bases aligning to TRBD2. CDR3 size: 18 residues. The germline V gene encodes CDR1 SGHTA and CDR2 FQGNSA. V trimming: 5 bases; J trimming: 7 bases; junction bases outside the gene matches: 13. The CDR3 bases are TGTGCCAGCAGCCCAGGACTAGCGGGAGGGCCCCAATACCATACGCAGTATTTT. Translating gives CASSPGLAGGPQYHTQYF.

The genes are TRBV11-2 and TRBJ2-5; perhaps TRBD2 as D (6 bases). Germline loops: CDR1 SGHAT, CDR2 FQNNGV. Between the trimmed V and J ends, which lost 5 bases and 2 bases, there was a span of 9 bases. The CDR3 length is 13 residues. The CDR3 nucleotides read TGTGCCAGCAGCCGGGGGACTCAAGAGACCCAGTACTTC. It codes for CASSRGTQETQYF. The complete variable domain, with remaining parts taken from reference TRBV11-2 and TRBJ2-5, reads EAGVAQSPRYKIIEKRQSVAFWCNPISGHATLYWYQQILGQGPKLLIQFQNNGVVDDSQLPKDRFSAERLKGVDSTLKIQPAKLEDSAVYLCASSRGTQETQYFGPGTRLLVL.

This chain links TRBV7-2 with TRBJ2-3; the D is unclear. CDR1 and CDR2 from the germline V gene are SGHTA and FQGNSA. The CDR3 length is 14 residues. V was pared by 1 base and J by 3 bases, with 8 bases between. Here the CDR3 DNA reads TGTGCCAGCAGCTTAGACTACCCGACAGATACGCAGTATTTT. Translated, it gives CASSLDYPTDTQYF.

The V and J genes are TRBV11-2 and TRBJ1-1; weak D call: TRBD1 (6 bases). The germline V and J ends were trimmed by 0 bases and 1 base, with 9 bases remaining between them. CDR3 length: 15 amino acids. Germline V lookup: CDR1 SGHAT, CDR2 FQNNGV. CDR3 residues: CASSLDPGENTEAFF. As DNA, the CDR3 is TGTGCCAGCAGCTTAGATCCAGGGGAGAACACTGAAGCTTTCTTT.

The V gene is TRBV5-1, the J gene TRBJ2-5; D unclear. Germline V CDR1 and CDR2: SGHRS, YFSETQ. This CDR3 spans 15 amino acids. Trimming took off 0 bases at V and 2 bases at J, with 11 bases between the two ends. DNA of the CDR3: TGCGCCAGCAGCTTGGGGTTGGCGGTACAAGAGACCCAGTACTTC. This encodes CASSLGLAVQETQYF. Full variable domain (outside the CDR3, taken from reference TRBV5-1 and TRBJ2-5): KAGVTQTPRYLIKTRGQQVTLSCSPISGHRSVSWYQQTPGQGLQFLFEYFSETQRNKGNFPGRFSGRQFSNSRSEMNVSTLELGDSALYLCASSLGLAVQETQYFGPGTRLLVL.

As for this clone: This sample also contains other DNA sequences that code for the same CDR3. This rearrangement joins TRBV7-2 to TRBJ2-4, with 16 bases identical to TRBD2. The CDR3 is 18 residues long. Germline loops: CDR1 SGHTA, CDR2 FQGNSA. J was trimmed by 4 bases and V by 4 bases; bases with no gene match: 7. CDR3 sequence: CASSWGLAGGLAKNIQYF. The CDR3 region has the DNA TGTGCCAGCAGCTGGGGACTAGCGGGAGGGCTAGCTAAAAACATTCAGTACTTC.

The table lists this clone with many counts. J is TRBJ2-7 and V is TRBV2, with TRBD1 matching over 10 bases. The germline gives CDR1 SNHLY, CDR2 FYNNEI. The CDR3 loop spans 16 amino acids. Germline trimming cut 5 bases from V and 2 bases from J; bases unmatched to any gene: 9. The CDR3 here is CASSPRTGGFPYEQYF. The CDR3 DNA is TGTGCCAGCAGTCCTAGGACAGGGGGTTTCCCCTACGAGCAGTACTTC.

The rearrangement joins TRBV7-9 to TRBJ1-1; 7 nucleotides agree with TRBD1. Germline-derived CDR1 and CDR2 are SEHNR and FQNEAQ (reference sequence). CDR3 size: 13 residues. J lost 10 bases, V lost 6 bases, and 11 bases had no gene match. The CDR3 DNA is TGTGCCAGCAGACCGGACCAGGGGGGAGGAGCTTTCTTT. Its translation: CASRPDQGGGAFF.

The chain couples TRBV9 to TRBJ1-1; possible D gene TRBD1, 5 bases. Germline V gives CDR1 SGDLS, CDR2 YYNGEE. This CDR3 has 14 residues. The V and J ends lost 3 bases and 3 bases respectively, with 12 bases between them. The CDR3: CASSAGGRDTEAFF. CDR3 DNA sequence: TGTGCCAGCAGCGCCGGTGGCAGGGACACTGAAGCTTTCTTT.

In this sample, this clone turned up many times. The genes are TRBV6-1 and TRBJ2-6; D is ambiguous. Germline V gene data show CDR1 as MNHNS and CDR2 as SASEGT. The CDR3 runs to 15 residues. Trimming left V 1 base short and J 0 bases short, with 4 bases between. CDR3 amino acids: CASSEDSSGANVLTF. In DNA, the CDR3 is TGTGCCAGCAGTGAAGACAGCTCTGGGGCCAACGTCCTGACTTTC.

This chain links TRBV18 with TRBJ2-4; D is perhaps TRBD1 (6 bases). The CDR3 extends over 13 amino acids. Germline CDR1 and CDR2: KGHSH and LQKENI. With 5 bases removed from V and 6 bases from J, the gap between germline ends came to 11 bases. Here the CDR3 DNA reads TGTGCCAGCTCATCCCCGGACAGAAACATTCAGTACTTC. It encodes CASSSPDRNIQYF.

The rearrangement joins TRBV2 to TRBJ2-2; 7 bases line up with TRBD1. The germline V gene encodes CDR1 SNHLY and CDR2 FYNNEI. This CDR3 is built from 15 residues. The V segment lost 7 bases and the J segment 0 bases; nucleotides outside the gene matches: 5. The CDR3 region has the DNA TGTGCCAGCACAATTAGGGGGCCGAACACCGGGGAGCTGTTTTTT. Translation gives CASTIRGPNTGELFF.

The CDR3 nucleotides read TGCGCCAGCACCTCGGGTACCGGGGAGCTGTTTTTT. It is translated as CASTSGTGELFF. V usage is TRBV10-2 and J usage is TRBJ2-2; D unclear. The V gene lost 7 bases and the J gene lost 5 bases, with 8 bases spanning the gap. Germline V CDR1 and CDR2: WSHSY, SAAADI. CDR3 length: 12 amino acids.

This clone was seen a handful of times. The chain couples TRBV6-1 to TRBJ2-7; 14 bases fit TRBD2. The junction had 7 bases not matched to a gene; V was cut back by 10 bases and J by 5 bases. This CDR3 contains 14 residues. The germline V gene has CDR1 MNHNS and CDR2 SASEGT. As DNA, the CDR3 is TGTGCCATAGGGACTAGCGGGAGTCTGGACGAGCAGTACTTC. This gives the protein CAIGTSGSLDEQYF.

The sample holds a few counts of this clone. The rearrangement joins TRBV11-2 to TRBJ2-3, with D possibly matching TRBD2 (5 bases). Trimming removed 1 base from V and 2 bases from J, with 7 bases in between. CDR3 size: 14 residues. Germline V gene lookup returns CDR1 SGHAT and CDR2 FQNNGV. The CDR3 here is CASSLARATDTQYF. CDR3 nucleotides: TGTGCCAGCAGCTTAGCGCGGGCCACAGATACGCAGTATTTT.

The CDR3 loop is CASSEPGTGAGRKLFF. The DNA of the CDR3 is TGTGCCAGCTCAGAGCCCGGGACAGGGGCTGGTCGAAAACTGTTTTTT. The chain joins TRBV18 to TRBJ1-4, with 10 bases fitting TRBD1. The CDR3 is 16 residues long. Germline V CDR1 and CDR2: KGHSH, LQKENI. The V segment lost 5 bases and the J segment 10 bases; nucleotides outside the gene matches: 13.